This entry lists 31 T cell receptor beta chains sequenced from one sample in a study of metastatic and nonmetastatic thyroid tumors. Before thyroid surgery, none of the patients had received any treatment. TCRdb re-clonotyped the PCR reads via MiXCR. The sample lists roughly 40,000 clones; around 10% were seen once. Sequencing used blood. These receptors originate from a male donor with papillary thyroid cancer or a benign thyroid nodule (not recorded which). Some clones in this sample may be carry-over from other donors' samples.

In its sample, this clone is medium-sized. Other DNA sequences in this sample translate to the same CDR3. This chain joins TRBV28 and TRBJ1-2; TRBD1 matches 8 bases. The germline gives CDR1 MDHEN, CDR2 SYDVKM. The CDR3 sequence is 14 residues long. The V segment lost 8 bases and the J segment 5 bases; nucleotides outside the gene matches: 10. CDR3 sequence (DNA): TGTGCCAGCCTATCCCGGGACAGGCTATATGGCTACACCTTC. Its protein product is CASLSRDRLYGYTF.

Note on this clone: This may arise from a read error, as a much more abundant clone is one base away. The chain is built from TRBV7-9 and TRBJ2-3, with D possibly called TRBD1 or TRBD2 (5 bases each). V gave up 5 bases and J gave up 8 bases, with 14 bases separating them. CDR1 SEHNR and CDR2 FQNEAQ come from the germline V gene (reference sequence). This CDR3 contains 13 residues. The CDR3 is CASSPGRGGTQYF. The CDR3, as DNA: TGTGCCAGCAGCCCGGGACGAGGTGGTACGCAGTATTTT.

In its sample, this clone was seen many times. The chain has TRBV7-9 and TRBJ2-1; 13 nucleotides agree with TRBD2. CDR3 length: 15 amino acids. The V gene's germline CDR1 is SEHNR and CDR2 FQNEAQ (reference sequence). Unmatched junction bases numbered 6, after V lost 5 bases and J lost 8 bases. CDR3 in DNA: TGTGCCAGCAGCCCGGGACTAGCGGGAACCCATGAGCAGTTCTTC. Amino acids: CASSPGLAGTHEQFF.

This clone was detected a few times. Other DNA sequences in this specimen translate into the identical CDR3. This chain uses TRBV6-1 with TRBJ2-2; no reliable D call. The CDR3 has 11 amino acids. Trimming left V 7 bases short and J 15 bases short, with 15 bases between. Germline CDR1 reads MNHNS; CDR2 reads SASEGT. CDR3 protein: CASKITGELFF. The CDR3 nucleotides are TGTGCCAGCAAGATCACCGGTGAGTTGTTTTTT.

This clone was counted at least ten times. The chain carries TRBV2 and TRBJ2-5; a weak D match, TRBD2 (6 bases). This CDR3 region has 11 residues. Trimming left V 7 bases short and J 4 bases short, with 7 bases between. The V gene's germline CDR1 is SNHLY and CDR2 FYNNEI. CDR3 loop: CASTAGETQYF. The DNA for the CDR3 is TGTGCCAGCACAGCGGGAGAGACCCAGTACTTC. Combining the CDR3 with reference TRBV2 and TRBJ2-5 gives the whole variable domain EPEVTQTPSHQVTQMGQEVILRCVPISNHLYFYWYRQILGQKVEFLVSFYNNEISEKSEIFDDQFSVERPDGSNFTLKIRSTKLEDSAMYFCASTAGETQYFGPGTRLLVL.

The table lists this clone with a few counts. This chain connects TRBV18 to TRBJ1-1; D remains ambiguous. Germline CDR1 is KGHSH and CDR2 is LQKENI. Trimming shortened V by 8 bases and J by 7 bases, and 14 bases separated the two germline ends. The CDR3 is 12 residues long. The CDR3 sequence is CASGSGPNEAFF. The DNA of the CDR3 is TGTGCCAGCGGTTCGGGTCCAAATGAAGCTTTCTTT. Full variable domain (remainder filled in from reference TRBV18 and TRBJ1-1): NAGVMQNPRHLVRRRGQEARLRCSPMKGHSHVYWYRQLPEEGLKFMVYLQKENIIDESGMPKERFSAEFPKEGPSILRIQQVVRGDSAAYFCASGSGPNEAFFGQGTRLTVV.

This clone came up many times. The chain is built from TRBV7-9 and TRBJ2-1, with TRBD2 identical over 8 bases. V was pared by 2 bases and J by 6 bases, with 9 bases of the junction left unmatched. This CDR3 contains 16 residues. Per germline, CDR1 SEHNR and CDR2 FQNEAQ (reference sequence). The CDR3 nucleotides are TGTGCCAGCAGCTTAATGCCCACGGGAGGGAGCAATGAGCAGTTCTTC. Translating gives CASSLMPTGGSNEQFF.

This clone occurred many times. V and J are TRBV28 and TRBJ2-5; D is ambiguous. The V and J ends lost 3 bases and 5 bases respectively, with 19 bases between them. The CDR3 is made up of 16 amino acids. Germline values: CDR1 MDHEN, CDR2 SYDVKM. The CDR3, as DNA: TGTGCCAGCAGTTTTGCCCCATCTAACCCCCAGGAGACCCAGTACTTC. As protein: CASSFAPSNPQETQYF.

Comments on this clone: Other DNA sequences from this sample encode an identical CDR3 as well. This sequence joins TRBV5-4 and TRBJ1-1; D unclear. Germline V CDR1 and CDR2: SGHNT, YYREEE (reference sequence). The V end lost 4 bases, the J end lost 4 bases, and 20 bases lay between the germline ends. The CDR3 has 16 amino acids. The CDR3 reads CASSPPVTGRGTEAFF. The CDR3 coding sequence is TGTGCCAGCAGCCCGCCGGTAACTGGCCGTGGCACTGAAGCTTTCTTT.

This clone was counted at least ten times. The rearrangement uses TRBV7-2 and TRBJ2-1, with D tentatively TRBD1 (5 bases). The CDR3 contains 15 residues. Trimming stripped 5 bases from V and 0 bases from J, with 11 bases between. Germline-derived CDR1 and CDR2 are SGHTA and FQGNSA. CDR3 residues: CASSQGSNSYNEQFF. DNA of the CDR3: TGTGCCAGCAGCCAGGGATCCAACTCCTACAATGAGCAGTTCTTC.

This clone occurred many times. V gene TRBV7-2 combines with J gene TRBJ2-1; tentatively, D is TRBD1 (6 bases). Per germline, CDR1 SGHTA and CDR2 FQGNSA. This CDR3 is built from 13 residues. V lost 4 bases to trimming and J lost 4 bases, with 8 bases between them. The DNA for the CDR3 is TGTGCCAGCAGCTCGGGACATTACAATGAGCAGTTCTTC. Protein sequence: CASSSGHYNEQFF.

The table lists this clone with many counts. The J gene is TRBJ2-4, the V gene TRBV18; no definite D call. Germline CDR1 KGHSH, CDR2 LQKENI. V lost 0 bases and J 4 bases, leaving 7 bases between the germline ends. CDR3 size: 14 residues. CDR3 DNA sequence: TGTGCCAGCTCACCACCCTCGGCTAAAAACATTCAGTACTTC. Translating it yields CASSPPSAKNIQYF. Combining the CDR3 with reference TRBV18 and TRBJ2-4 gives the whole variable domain NAGVMQNPRHLVRRRGQEARLRCSPMKGHSHVYWYRQLPEEGLKFMVYLQKENIIDESGMPKERFSAEFPKEGPSILRIQQVVRGDSAAYFCASSPPSAKNIQYFGAGTRLSVL.

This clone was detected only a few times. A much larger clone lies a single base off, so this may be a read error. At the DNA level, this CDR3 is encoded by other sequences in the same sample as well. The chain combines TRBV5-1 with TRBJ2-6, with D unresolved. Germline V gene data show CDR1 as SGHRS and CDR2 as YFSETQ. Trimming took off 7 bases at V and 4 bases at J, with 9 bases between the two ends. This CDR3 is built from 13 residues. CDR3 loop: CASGPSGANVLTF. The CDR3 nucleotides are TGCGCCAGCGGCCCCTCCGGGGCCAACGTCCTGACTTTC.

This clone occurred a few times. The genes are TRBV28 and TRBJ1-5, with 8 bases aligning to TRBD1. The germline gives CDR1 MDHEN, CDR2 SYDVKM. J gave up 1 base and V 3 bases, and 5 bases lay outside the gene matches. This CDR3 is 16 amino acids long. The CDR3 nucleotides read TGTGCCAGCAGTTTGCCCGGACAGGGAAGCAATCAGCCCCAGCATTTT. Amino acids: CASSLPGQGSNQPQHF.

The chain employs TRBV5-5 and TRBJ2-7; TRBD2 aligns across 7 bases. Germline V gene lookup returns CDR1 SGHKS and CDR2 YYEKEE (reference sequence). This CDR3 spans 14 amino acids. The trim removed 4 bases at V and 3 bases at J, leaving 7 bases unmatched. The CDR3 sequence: CASSLVGGDYEQYF. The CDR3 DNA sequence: TGTGCCAGCAGCCTCGTGGGGGGGGACTACGAGCAGTACTTC.

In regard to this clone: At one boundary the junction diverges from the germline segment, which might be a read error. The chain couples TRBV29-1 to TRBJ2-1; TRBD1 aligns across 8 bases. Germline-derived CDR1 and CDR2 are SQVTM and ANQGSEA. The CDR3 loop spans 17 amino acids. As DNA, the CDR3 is TGCAGCGTTGAGCCAGGGGGCTTTTTCAGCTCCTTCAATGAGCAGTTCTTC. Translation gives CSVEPGGFFSSFNEQFF.

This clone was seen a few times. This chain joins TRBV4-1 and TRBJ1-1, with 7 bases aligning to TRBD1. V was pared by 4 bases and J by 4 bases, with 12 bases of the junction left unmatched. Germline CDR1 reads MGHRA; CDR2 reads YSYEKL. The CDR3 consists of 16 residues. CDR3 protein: CASSLLLGGAGTEAFF. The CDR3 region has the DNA TGCGCCAGCAGCCTCTTACTAGGGGGCGCCGGCACTGAAGCTTTCTTT.

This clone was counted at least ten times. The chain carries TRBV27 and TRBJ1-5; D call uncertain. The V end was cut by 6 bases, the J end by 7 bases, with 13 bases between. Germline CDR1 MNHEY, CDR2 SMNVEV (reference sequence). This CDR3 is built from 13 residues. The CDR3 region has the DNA TGTGCCAGCAGATTTTCTCTTGGGCAGCCCCAGCATTTT. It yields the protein CASRFSLGQPQHF.

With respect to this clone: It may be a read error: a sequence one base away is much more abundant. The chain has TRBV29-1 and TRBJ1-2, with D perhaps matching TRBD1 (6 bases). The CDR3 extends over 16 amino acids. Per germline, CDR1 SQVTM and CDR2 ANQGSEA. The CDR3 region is CSVEDLGGLSNYSYTF. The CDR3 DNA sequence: TGCAGCGTTGAAGATCTTGGGGGGCTGAGTAACTATAGCTACACCTTC.

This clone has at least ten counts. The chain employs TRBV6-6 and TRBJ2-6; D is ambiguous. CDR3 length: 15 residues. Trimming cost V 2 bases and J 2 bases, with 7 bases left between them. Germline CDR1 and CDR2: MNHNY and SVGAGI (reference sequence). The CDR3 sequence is CASSYGSAGANVLTF. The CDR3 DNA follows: TGTGCCAGCAGTTACGGCAGTGCTGGGGCCAACGTCCTGACTTTC.

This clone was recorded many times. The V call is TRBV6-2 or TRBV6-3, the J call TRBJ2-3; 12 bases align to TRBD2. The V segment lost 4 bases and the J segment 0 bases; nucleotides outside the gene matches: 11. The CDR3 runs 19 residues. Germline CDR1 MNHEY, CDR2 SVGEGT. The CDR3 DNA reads TGTGCCAGCAGTTCGGCCCTAGCGGGAGGGCCGGCGAGCACAGATACGCAGTATTTT. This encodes CASSSALAGGPASTDTQYF.

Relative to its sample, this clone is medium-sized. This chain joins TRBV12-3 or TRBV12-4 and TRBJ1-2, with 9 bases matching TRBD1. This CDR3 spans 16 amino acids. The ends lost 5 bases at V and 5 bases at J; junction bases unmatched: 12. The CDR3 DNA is TGTGCCAGCAGTCACCCCCCGGGACAGGGCCAGTATGGCTACACCTTC. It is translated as CASSHPPGQGQYGYTF.

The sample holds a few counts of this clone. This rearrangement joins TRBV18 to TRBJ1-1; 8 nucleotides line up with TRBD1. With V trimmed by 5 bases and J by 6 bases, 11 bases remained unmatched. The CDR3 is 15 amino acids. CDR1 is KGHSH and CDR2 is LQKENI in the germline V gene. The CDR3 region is CASSGQGGMGAEAFF. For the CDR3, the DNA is TGTGCCAGCTCAGGACAGGGTGGTATGGGCGCTGAAGCTTTCTTT.

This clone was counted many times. The CDR3 region is CASSSGGGGRYEQFF. CDR3 nucleotides: TGTGCCAGCAGCTCGGGTGGCGGCGGGAGATATGAGCAGTTCTTC. The chain couples TRBV7-2 to TRBJ2-1, with 7 bases that match TRBD2. The CDR3 runs to 15 residues. The J segment lost 8 bases and the V segment lost 4 bases, leaving 11 bases of the junction unmatched. The germline V gene has CDR1 SGHTA and CDR2 FQGNSA.

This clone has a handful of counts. The CDR3 protein is CAISAQGGAGDEELFF. The CDR3 DNA reads as TGTGCCATCAGTGCGCAAGGGGGAGCGGGAGATGAGGAGCTGTTTTTT. The V and J genes are TRBV10-3 and TRBJ2-2, with 8 bases aligning to TRBD2. Germline CDR1 reads ENHRY; CDR2 reads SYGVKD. The CDR3 contains 16 residues. The V gene end was trimmed by 4 bases and the J gene end by 10 bases; junction bases not matched to a gene: 14.

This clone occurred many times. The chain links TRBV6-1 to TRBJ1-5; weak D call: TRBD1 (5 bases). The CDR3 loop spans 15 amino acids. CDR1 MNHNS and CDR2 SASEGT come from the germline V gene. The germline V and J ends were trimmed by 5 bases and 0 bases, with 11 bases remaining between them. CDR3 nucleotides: TGTGCCAGCAGTTTGACTGGGGCTAGCAATCAGCCCCAGCATTTT. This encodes CASSLTGASNQPQHF.

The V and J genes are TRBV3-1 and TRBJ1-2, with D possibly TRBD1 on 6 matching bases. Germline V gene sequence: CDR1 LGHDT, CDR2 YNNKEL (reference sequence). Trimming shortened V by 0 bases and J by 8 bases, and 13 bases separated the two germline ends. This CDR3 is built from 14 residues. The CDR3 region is CASSQDSGGGGYTF. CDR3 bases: TGTGCCAGCAGCCAAGATTCGGGAGGGGGAGGCTACACCTTC.

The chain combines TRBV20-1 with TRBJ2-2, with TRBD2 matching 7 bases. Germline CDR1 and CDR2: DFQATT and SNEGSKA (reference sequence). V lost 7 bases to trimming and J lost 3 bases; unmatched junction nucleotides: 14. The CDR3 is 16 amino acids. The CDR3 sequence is CSEEPSSGVDTGELFF. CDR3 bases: TGCAGTGAGGAACCCTCCAGCGGGGTCGACACCGGGGAGCTGTTTTTT.

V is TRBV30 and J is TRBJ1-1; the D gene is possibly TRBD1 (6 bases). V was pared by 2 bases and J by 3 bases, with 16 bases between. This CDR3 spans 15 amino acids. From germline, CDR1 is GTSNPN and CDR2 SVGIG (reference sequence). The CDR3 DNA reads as TGTGCCTGGAGTTCTCTGGGGGCCTCCTACACTGAAGCTTTCTTT. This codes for CAWSSLGASYTEAFF.

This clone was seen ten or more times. The CDR3 coding sequence is TGCGCCAGCAGCCAAGGAGTAGCGTCCAGCTCCTACGAGCAGTACTTC. Translating it yields CASSQGVASSSYEQYF. This chain joins TRBV4-3 and TRBJ2-7; D may be TRBD2 (5 bases). There are 16 residues in the CDR3. V was trimmed by 1 base and J by 0 bases, leaving 13 bases between them. CDR1 LGHNA and CDR2 YSLEER come from the germline V gene.

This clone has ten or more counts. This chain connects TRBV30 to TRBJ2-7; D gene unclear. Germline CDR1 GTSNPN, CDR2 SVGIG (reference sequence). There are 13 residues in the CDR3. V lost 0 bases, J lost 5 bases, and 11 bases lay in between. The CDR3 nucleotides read TGTGCCTGGAGTGTAGGGCTAAGGGACGAGCAGTACTTC. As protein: CAWSVGLRDEQYF.